The source of this T cell receptor (beta chain) is a study of blood T cell repertoires in COVID-19. Measured with immunoSEQ multiplex PCR; TCRdb has only the in-frame clones, and not every one. The data hold under 200,000 clones, with 90% observed a single time. This CDR3 region has 15 residues. Germline assignment: CDR1 KGHSH and CDR2 LQKENI. Trimming took 6 bases from V and 1 from J; bases not matched to a gene: 3. The clonotype was recovered from a man in his fifties or sixties with acute or convalescent COVID-19. What was sequenced was peripheral blood. The chain carries TRBV18 and TRBJ2-4; TRBD1 agrees at 10 bases. The CDR3, as DNA: TGTGCCAGCTCGACAGGGGGCATCGCCAAAAACATTCAGTACTTC. It codes for CASSTGGIAKNIQYF.